Presented here are 11 T cell receptor beta chains from one specimen sequenced in a study of shared clonotypes between healthy human individuals (dated by TCRdb to the early 2020s). The library was generated by the immunoSEQ multiplex PCR assay. TCRdb stores this immuneACCESS table with in-frame sequences only. Part of the clones is absent; in the studies checked, under half of the shortfall reflects unresolved V genes, and no reason is known for the rest. This sample has 1.4 million to 1.5 million clones in its table, and roughly 96% of those were observed once. The ten biggest clones cover roughly 1.2% of the sample. Sequencing used naive CD4+ T cells sorted from blood. The cell subset or site label of this sample denotes: CD45RA+ positively selected. These receptors were taken from a man aged 30 to 39 in good health.

The chain couples TRBV9 to TRBJ2-6; 8 positions match TRBD2. Germline CDR1 SGDLS, CDR2 YYNGEE. The CDR3 sequence is 17 residues long. V was pared by 0 bases and J by 4 bases, with 6 bases of the junction left unmatched. CDR3 in amino acids: CASSVAAGGPGANVLTF. For the CDR3, the DNA is TGTGCCAGCAGCGTAGCTGCGGGAGGTCCCGGGGCCAACGTCCTGACTTTC.

J is TRBJ2-7 and V is TRBV19; 16 bases are shared with TRBD2. The CDR3 spans 14 residues. The germline CDR1 and CDR2 sequences are LNHDA and SQIVND (reference sequence). Trimming removed 5 bases from V and 6 bases from J; junction bases left unmatched: 1. CDR3 in amino acids: CASSGTSGRGEQYF. CDR3 DNA: TGTGCCAGTAGTGGGACTAGCGGGAGGGGCGAGCAGTACTTC.

This chain connects TRBV5-1 to TRBJ1-5, with D perhaps TRBD1 (6 bases). The germline CDR1 and CDR2 sequences are SGHRS and YFSETQ. V was shortened by 1 base and J by 3 bases, with 8 bases between the two germline ends. There are 14 residues in the CDR3. CDR3 region: CASSLRGDNQPQHF. CDR3 DNA sequence: TGCGCCAGCAGCTTGAGGGGGGACAATCAGCCCCAGCATTTT.

The chain is built from TRBV6-5 and TRBJ2-2; D is ambiguous. V shed 2 bases and J shed 0 bases, with 1 base lying between them. The CDR3 extends over 13 amino acids. Germline V CDR1 and CDR2: MNHEY, SVGAGI. DNA for the CDR3: TGTGCCAGCAGTTACGCGAACACCGGGGAGCTGTTTTTT. Residues: CASSYANTGELFF.

The chain joins TRBV11-2 to TRBJ2-3; 8 bases are a match to TRBD2. This CDR3 spans 16 amino acids. Losses at the gene ends were 4 bases for V and 0 bases for J; bases not matched to a gene: 6. CDR1 is SGHAT and CDR2 is FQNNGV in the germline V gene. The CDR3 nucleotides are TGTGCCAGCAGCTGGAGACTAGCGACTAGCACAGATACGCAGTATTTT. Translation: CASSWRLATSTDTQYF.

The genes are TRBV4-2 and TRBJ2-2, with TRBD2 matching 8 bases. The CDR3 has 18 residues. V lost 4 bases to trimming and J lost 8 bases; unmatched junction nucleotides: 18. Germline V lookup: CDR1 LGHNA, CDR2 YNFKEQ. The CDR3: CASSPGLSGSLGLGELFF. The CDR3 DNA reads as TGTGCCAGCAGCCCAGGACTGAGCGGGAGCCTCGGACTAGGGGAGCTGTTTTTT.

With regard to this clone: Other DNA sequences from this sample encode an identical CDR3 as well. The chain employs TRBV28 and TRBJ1-1; no clear D gene. This CDR3 has 11 residues. With 6 bases removed from V and 2 bases from J, the gap between germline ends came to 4 bases. Per the germline V gene, CDR1 is MDHEN and CDR2 is SYDVKM. CDR3 residues: CASRENTEAFF. The DNA of the CDR3 is TGTGCCAGCAGGGAAAACACTGAAGCTTTCTTT.

On this clone: The sample holds other DNA sequences that translate to the same CDR3. The chain joins TRBV18 to TRBJ1-2, with D hard to call. Germline CDR1 and CDR2: KGHSH and LQKENI. The CDR3 length is 13 residues. V was clipped by 2 bases and J by 4 bases, with 8 bases between them. The CDR3 sequence: CASSPAGIYGYTF. CDR3 DNA sequence: TGTGCCAGCTCACCAGCCGGGATCTATGGCTACACCTTC.

The CDR3 DNA reads TGTGCCAGCTCACCGCCAGGGTATGAAAAACTGTTTTTT. This encodes CASSPPGYEKLFF. This chain uses TRBV18 with TRBJ1-4, with D possibly matching TRBD1 (5 bases). The germline CDR1 and CDR2 sequences are KGHSH and LQKENI. V dropped 3 bases and J dropped 6 bases, with 8 bases sitting between them. This CDR3 region has 13 residues. The variable domain in full, completed from reference TRBV18 and TRBJ1-4, reads NAGVMQNPRHLVRRRGQEARLRCSPMKGHSHVYWYRQLPEEGLKFMVYLQKENIIDESGMPKERFSAEFPKEGPSILRIQQVVRGDSAAYFCASSPPGYEKLFFGSGTQLSVL.

The chain uses TRBV7-9 and TRBJ2-3, with a tentative D call TRBD2 (6 bases). This CDR3 has 14 residues. Trimming shortened V by 1 base and J by 8 bases, and 13 bases separated the two germline ends. CDR1 and CDR2 from the germline V gene are SEHNR and FQNEAQ (reference sequence). CDR3 protein: CASSLDAGLGTQYF. The DNA of the CDR3 is TGTGCCAGCAGCTTAGATGCGGGATTAGGTACGCAGTATTTT.

The chain employs TRBV16 and TRBJ2-7; perhaps TRBD1 as D (6 bases). Germline V gene lookup returns CDR1 KGHSY and CDR2 FQNENV. V dropped 4 bases and J dropped 4 bases, with 17 bases sitting between them. The CDR3 spans 15 residues. Written as DNA, the CDR3 is TGTGCCAGCAGCCCGCACAGGACAGCCATTTACGAGCAGTACTTC. As protein: CASSPHRTAIYEQYF.